This is a list of T cell receptor beta chains from one sample in a study of beta chain features in type 1 diabetes. Data came from immunoSEQ multiplex PCR; TCRdb stores just in-frame clones and leaves some out. The table lists about 15,000 clones, 65% of them singletons. What was sequenced was stem cell memory CD4+ T cells from blood. These receptors all stem from a woman aged 18-29 years with type 1 diabetes. Both conserved end residues are part of each CDR3. A D gene is named only where the DNA matches it firmly. Expanded clones are given a class, and other clones once, few, many or no size at all.

V	J	D	size	CDR3	DNA
TRBV14	TRBJ1-2	.	.	CASSQSRGIAGYTF	TGTGCCAGCAGCCAATCACGGGGGATAGCGGGCTACACCTTC
TRBV6-5	TRBJ2-2	.	.	CASSYALGTGELFF	TGTGCCAGCAGTTACGCACTTGGCACCGGGGAGCTGTTTTTT
TRBV28	TRBJ1-3	TRBD1	.	CASSRTGNGNTIYF	TGTGCCAGCAGCCGGACAGGGAACGGAAACACCATATATTTT
TRBV30	TRBJ2-7	TRBD2	.	CAWSALGGSYEQYF	TGTGCCTGGAGTGCACTAGGCGGGAGCTACGAGCAGTACTTC
TRBV9	TRBJ2-3	.	.	CASSVTSIDTDTQYF	TGTGCCAGCAGCGTTACTAGCATAGACACAGATACGCAGTATTTT
TRBV19	TRBJ2-2	TRBD2	.	CASSTWTSGRSGELFF	TGTGCCAGTAGTACTTGGACTAGCGGGAGATCCGGGGAGCTGTTTTTT
TRBV5-1	TRBJ2-5	.	.	CASSFRGPVQETQYF	TGCGCCAGCAGCTTTCGAGGGCCCGTCCAAGAGACCCAGTACTTC
TRBV2	TRBJ2-6	TRBD2	.	CASSEIGGAGANVLTF	TGTGCCAGCAGTGAAATTGGGGGGGCTGGGGCCAACGTCCTGACTTTC
TRBV7-8	TRBJ1-5	.	few	CASSLFFRGMVGNQPQHF	TGTGCCAGCAGCTTATTCTTCAGGGGAATGGTCGGCAATCAGCCCCAGCATTTT
TRBV18	TRBJ1-5	.	.	CASSPPGGPINQPQHF	TGTGCCAGCTCACCCCCGGGAGGGCCCATCAATCAGCCCCAGCATTTT
TRBV27	TRBJ2-3	.	.	CASSPRLSSTDTQYF	TGTGCCAGCAGTCCTAGACTAAGTAGCACAGATACGCAGTATTTT
TRBV18	TRBJ1-5	TRBD1	.	CASSEGAGGQPQHF	TGTGCCAGCTCGGAGGGGGCAGGGGGGCAGCCCCAGCATTTT
TRBV29-1	TRBJ2-3	TRBD2	.	CSPWGAGGTDTQYF	TGCAGCCCATGGGGAGCGGGGGGAACAGATACGCAGTATTTT
TRBV2	TRBJ2-5	.	.	CATAGLERETQYF	TGTGCCACCGCCGGACTCGAGAGGGAGACCCAGTACTTC
TRBV5-8	TRBJ2-2	TRBD2	.	CASSLFPLAGGNTGELFF	TGTGCCAGCAGCTTGTTCCCTCTAGCGGGAGGTAACACCGGGGAGCTGTTTTTT
TRBV15	TRBJ1-1	.	.	CATSGRRGSTEAFF	TGTGCCACCAGCGGCCGACGGGGGTCCACTGAAGCTTTCTTT
TRBV5-1	TRBJ2-7	TRBD2	.	CASSPRGGPGYEQYF	TGCGCCAGCAGCCCGCGGGGGGGCCCAGGGTACGAGCAGTACTTC
TRBV7-9	TRBJ2-3	.	few	CASSSLRETDTQYF	TGTGCCAGCAGCTCCCTTCGGGAGACAGATACGCAGTATTTT
TRBV6-5	TRBJ2-2	.	few	CASSYNRGTYTGELFF	TGTGCCAGCAGTTACAATCGTGGGACATACACCGGGGAGCTGTTTTTT
TRBV5-1	TRBJ2-5	TRBD1	.	CASSETGSGQTQYF	TGCGCCAGCAGCGAGACAGGGTCGGGACAGACCCAGTACTTC
TRBV9	TRBJ1-2	TRBD1	.	CASSGGQGTYGYTF	TGTGCCAGCAGCGGTGGACAGGGTACCTATGGCTACACCTTC
TRBV4-2	TRBJ1-1	.	.	CASRARQTNTEAFF	TGTGCCAGCAGGGCAAGACAGACGAACACTGAAGCTTTCTTT
TRBV30	TRBJ2-2	.	.	CACLPTGLYTGELFF	TGTGCCTGCCTACCGACGGGACTGTACACCGGGGAGCTGTTTTTT